The rows below give T cell receptor beta chains drawn from one sample of a study of OX40 agonist ivuxolimab in advanced cancers. Data came from immunoSEQ multiplex PCR; TCRdb stores just in-frame clones and leaves some out. The table includes tens of thousands of clones, less than 90% detected once. The specimen comprised CD4+ or CD8+ T cells sorted from blood, sampled in a trial of the OX40 agonist ivuxolimab. Receptors were obtained from an adult with an advanced solid tumor such as melanoma, head and neck, liver or kidney cancer. Each CDR3 is given with its conserved first and last residue. D genes are given only for firm matches. The size entry is marked missing in some rows and otherwise reads once, few, many or a size class.

D gene,V gene,clone size,J gene,CDR3 protein,CDR3 DNA
TRBD2,TRBV5-6,NA,TRBJ2-3,CASSLRVAGGTDTQYF,TGTGCCAGCAGCCTGAGGGTAGCGGGGGGCACAGATACGCAGTATTTT
NA,TRBV11-2,NA,TRBJ2-5,CASSLARQETQYF,TGTGCCAGCAGCTTAGCCAGACAAGAGACCCAGTACTTC
NA,TRBV9,once,TRBJ1-5,CASSVLGDTNQPQHF,TGTGCCAGCAGCGTGCTGGGGGACACCAATCAGCCCCAGCATTTT
NA,TRBV13,NA,TRBJ2-3,CASSSGPQDTQYF,TGTGCCAGCAGCTCGGGCCCGCAAGATACGCAGTATTTT
TRBD2,TRBV19,NA,TRBJ2-3,CASSIGLAMSTDTQYF,TGTGCCAGTAGTATAGGACTAGCGATGAGCACAGATACGCAGTATTTT
TRBD2,TRBV11-2,NA,TRBJ2-7,CASSLYSGLTYEQYF,TGTGCCAGCAGCTTGTATAGCGGGCTCACCTACGAGCAGTACTTC
NA,TRBV9,once,TRBJ2-3,CASSVRGDTDTQYF,TGTGCCAGCAGCGTCAGGGGTGACACAGATACGCAGTATTTT
NA,TRBV9,once,TRBJ1-5,CASSPAGYQPQHF,TGTGCCAGCAGCCCCGCAGGGTATCAGCCCCAGCATTTT
NA,TRBV19,NA,TRBJ2-1,CASSIASPPSYNEQFF,TGTGCCAGTAGTATAGCCAGCCCCCCTTCCTACAATGAGCAGTTCTTC
TRBD2,TRBV29-1,NA,TRBJ2-1,CSVGERGGYNEQFF,TGCAGCGTTGGGGAGCGGGGGGGTTACAATGAGCAGTTCTTC
TRBD1,TRBV7-3,NA,TRBJ1-2,CASFRGQGGYGYTF,TGTGCCAGTTTCCGGGGACAGGGTGGGTATGGCTACACCTTC
NA,TRBV6-6,NA,TRBJ2-7,CASRPPTGRNEQYF,TGTGCCAGCAGGCCCCCCACGGGACGCAACGAGCAGTACTTC
TRBD1,TRBV6-1,NA,TRBJ1-1,CASRLQGEGNTEAFF,TGTGCCAGCAGGCTCCAGGGGGAAGGGAACACTGAAGCTTTCTTT
TRBD1,TRBV4-3,NA,TRBJ1-4,CASSQAGQRNEKLFF,TGCGCCAGCAGCCAAGCGGGACAGAGAAATGAAAAACTGTTTTTT
TRBD2,TRBV6-1,once,TRBJ2-2,CASSEVSGGAANTGELFF,TGTGCCAGCAGTGAAGTTAGCGGGGGAGCCGCGAACACCGGGGAGCTGTTTTTT
NA,TRBV18,NA,TRBJ2-6,CASSRGTGFDGANVLTF,TGTGCCAGCTCACGCGGGACCGGGTTCGACGGGGCCAACGTCCTGACTTTC
NA,TRBV11-2,once,TRBJ1-4,CASSLGQGQNEKLFF,TGTGCCAGCAGCTTAGGGCAGGGGCAGAATGAAAAACTGTTTTTT
TRBD1,TRBV6-5,NA,TRBJ2-7,CASSYRTGSYEQYF,TGTGCCAGCAGTTACAGGACAGGGAGCTACGAGCAGTACTTC
NA,TRBV5-1,NA,TRBJ1-1,CASSAQQRNTEAFF,TGCGCCAGCAGCGCCCAACAGAGGAACACTGAAGCTTTCTTT
NA,TRBV19,NA,TRBJ1-2,CASSPQKGGYTF,TGTGCCAGTAGTCCCCAGAAAGGGGGCTACACCTTC
TRBD1,TRBV4-3,NA,TRBJ2-7,CASSQHTGTGGFYEQYF,TGCGCCAGCAGCCAACACACCGGGACAGGGGGCTTTTACGAGCAGTACTTC
TRBD1,TRBV7-9,NA,TRBJ1-1,CASSQKQGRGNTEAFF,TGTGCCAGCAGCCAAAAACAGGGGAGGGGGAACACTGAAGCTTTCTTT
NA,TRBV11-3,few,TRBJ1-3,CASSLGLSSGNTIYF,TGTGCCAGCAGCTTAGGTCTTAGCTCTGGAAACACCATATATTTT
NA,TRBV7-2,NA,TRBJ1-6,CASSFSGMNSPLHF,TGTGCCAGCAGCTTCTCGGGTATGAATTCACCCCTCCACTTT
NA,TRBV18,NA,TRBJ1-3,CASSPRTDNSGNTIYF,TGTGCCAGCTCACCAAGGACAGATAACTCTGGAAACACCATATATTTT
NA,TRBV19,NA,TRBJ1-5,CASSGSGGNQPQHF,TGTGCCAGTAGTGGGTCTGGAGGGAATCAGCCCCAGCATTTT
NA,TRBV4-1,NA,TRBJ1-2,CASSQGPGSGGYTF,TGCGCCAGCAGCCAAGGTCCGGGGTCGGGTGGCTACACCTTC
NA,TRBV29-1,NA,TRBJ1-5,CSVGPGPSQPQHF,TGCAGCGTTGGGCCAGGGCCATCCCAGCCCCAGCATTTT
NA,TRBV30,NA,TRBJ1-4,CAWSAALLPNEKLFF,TGTGCCTGGAGCGCCGCATTACTACCTAATGAAAAACTGTTTTTT
NA,TRBV6-1,NA,TRBJ2-2,CASQKNTGELFF,TGTGCCAGTCAGAAGAACACCGGGGAGCTGTTTTTT
NA,TRBV18,NA,TRBJ1-1,CASSPLYNTEAFF,TGTGCCAGCTCACCACTATATAACACTGAAGCTTTCTTT
NA,TRBV4-3,NA,TRBJ1-1,CASSLGAGTEAFF,TGCGCCAGCAGCCTCGGGGCGGGCACTGAAGCTTTCTTT
NA,TRBV4-3,NA,TRBJ1-1,CASSQGTAGDTEAFF,TGCGCCAGCAGCCAAGGGACAGCGGGTGACACTGAAGCTTTCTTT
TRBD1,TRBV19,NA,TRBJ1-2,CASSSTGGAGGYTF,TGTGCCAGTAGTTCGACAGGGGGCGCGGGTGGCTACACCTTC
NA,TRBV19,once,TRBJ1-5,CASTQQGGQPQHF,TGTGCCAGTACTCAACAGGGTGGTCAGCCCCAGCATTTT
NA,TRBV2,NA,TRBJ1-1,CASKPPGGRVNTEAFF,TGTGCCAGCAAGCCCCCCGGGGGCAGAGTGAACACTGAAGCTTTCTTT
NA,TRBV15,NA,TRBJ1-4,CATSREYGGRNEKLFF,TGTGCCACCAGCAGAGAATACGGCGGGAGGAATGAAAAACTGTTTTTT
NA,TRBV9,once,TRBJ1-6,CASSPNRERISPLHF,TGTGCCAGCAGCCCGAACAGGGAGAGAATTTCACCCCTCCACTTT
NA,TRBV7-2,NA,TRBJ1-3,CASSLTGSGNTIYF,TGTGCCAGCAGCTTAACAGGGTCAGGAAACACCATATATTTT
TRBD1,TRBV7-9,NA,TRBJ1-5,CASSRGQDNQPQHF,TGTGCCAGCAGCCGGGGACAGGATAATCAGCCCCAGCATTTT
TRBD1,TRBV7-6,NA,TRBJ2-7,CASSPMTGVNEQYF,TGTGCCAGCAGCCCGATGACAGGGGTTAACGAGCAGTACTTC
NA,TRBV7-2,NA,TRBJ1-1,CASSSRRQGTEAFF,TGTGCCAGCAGCTCTAGAAGGCAGGGCACTGAAGCTTTCTTT
TRBD1,TRBV5-4,NA,TRBJ1-2,CASSLATGGNYGYTF,TGTGCCAGCAGCTTGGCGACAGGGGGCAACTATGGCTACACCTTC
NA,TRBV27,NA,TRBJ2-1,CASSHPPELNEQFF,TGTGCCAGCAGTCACCCGCCAGAGCTCAATGAGCAGTTCTTC
NA,TRBV19,NA,TRBJ1-2,CASSTRRVYGYTF,TGTGCCAGTAGTACCCGCAGGGTTTATGGCTACACCTTC
NA,TRBV7-2,NA,TRBJ1-5,CASSLVGGGNQPQHF,TGTGCCAGCAGCTTAGTGGGGGGTGGCAATCAGCCCCAGCATTTT
NA,TRBV15,NA,TRBJ1-6,CATSRDKGTNSPLHF,TGTGCCACCAGCAGAGATAAGGGGACTAATTCACCCCTCCACTTT
NA,TRBV9,NA,TRBJ2-1,CASSISGYNEQFF,TGTGCCAGCAGCATTAGCGGCTACAATGAGCAGTTCTTC
NA,TRBV2,NA,TRBJ2-7,CASSDQLPGADFYEQYF,TGTGCCAGCAGTGACCAGCTCCCGGGGGCCGATTTCTACGAGCAGTACTTC
NA,TRBV27,NA,TRBJ2-7,CASSPPGLGFREQYF,TGTGCCAGCAGTCCCCCGGGCCTCGGGTTTCGTGAGCAGTACTTC
NA,TRBV6-5,NA,TRBJ2-2,CASSLTRATGELFF,TGTGCCAGCAGTTTGACTCGGGCCACCGGGGAGCTGTTTTTT
NA,TRBV2,NA,TRBJ2-5,CASSVVPLETQYF,TGTGCCAGCAGTGTAGTTCCGTTGGAGACCCAGTACTTC
NA,TRBV19,few,TRBJ2-7,CASGGPGFEQYF,TGTGCCAGTGGAGGGCCAGGGTTCGAGCAGTACTTC